The 14 T cell receptor beta chains below were found in one sample sequenced in a study of early stage breast cancer tumors. The table came from immunoSEQ multiplex PCR; TCRdb's copy has only in-frame clones and leaves some out. This sample has 13,000 to 15,000 clones, with roughly 83% found just once. The specimen sequenced was normal breast tissue next to the tumor. These receptors all stem from a person aged 25 to 39 with breast cancer.

The chain joins TRBV27 to TRBJ2-1; D is perhaps TRBD1 (6 bases). With 0 bases removed from V and 5 bases from J, the gap between germline ends came to 8 bases. The CDR3 is 14 residues long. Germline CDR1 MNHEY, CDR2 SMNVEV (reference sequence). The CDR3 loop is CASSLSDSDNEQFF. The CDR3 coding sequence is TGTGCCAGCAGTTTATCGGACAGCGACAATGAGCAGTTCTTC.

J is TRBJ2-7 and V is TRBV10-1, with 11 bases that match TRBD2. The junction had 6 bases not matched to a gene; V was cut back by 3 bases and J by 2 bases. Germline CDR1 reads WNHNN; CDR2 reads SYGVQD (reference sequence). CDR3 length equals 16 residues. CDR3 region: CASSDLAGGPPYEQYF. The CDR3 DNA is TGCGCCAGCAGTGACCTAGCGGGAGGCCCCCCCTACGAGCAGTACTTC.

The rearrangement joins TRBV5-8 to TRBJ1-1, with D hard to call. Trimming pared 0 bases from V and 11 bases from J, leaving 11 bases between. CDR3 length equals 12 residues. Germline V gives CDR1 SGHTS, CDR2 YDEGEE. The CDR3: CASSLELEEAFF. The CDR3 DNA reads TGTGCCAGCAGCTTGGAACTGGAAGAGGCTTTCTTT.

This chain joins TRBV7-9 and TRBJ1-5; D is possibly TRBD1 (5 bases). V was pared by 5 bases and J by 7 bases, with 12 bases between. The CDR3 is 13 residues long. Germline V gene sequence: CDR1 SEHNR, CDR2 FQNEAQ (reference sequence). The CDR3 here is CASSPSGGQPQHF. The CDR3 bases are TGTGCCAGCAGCCCCAGCGGGGGGCAGCCCCAGCATTTT.

This sequence joins TRBV6-5 and TRBJ2-1; D not resolved. Per germline, CDR1 MNHEY and CDR2 SVGAGI. CDR3 length: 15 amino acids. V lost 2 bases to trimming and J lost 6 bases, with 14 bases between them. Here the CDR3 reads CASSYGPPQVNEQFF. The CDR3 DNA follows: TGTGCCAGCAGTTACGGGCCACCTCAGGTCAATGAGCAGTTCTTC.

The genes are TRBV19 and TRBJ1-2, with TRBD1 as a possible D gene (6 bases). The CDR3 spans 15 residues. V lost 4 bases and J 4 bases, leaving 16 bases between the germline ends. CDR1 LNHDA and CDR2 SQIVND come from the germline V gene (reference sequence). CDR3 region: CASSREAGVIYGYTF. The CDR3 DNA reads as TGTGCCAGTAGTAGGGAGGCAGGGGTGATCTATGGCTACACCTTC.

The genes are TRBV11-2 and TRBJ2-1; TRBD2 might be the D (5 bases). Germline-derived CDR1 and CDR2 are SGHAT and FQNNGV. This CDR3 has 15 residues. Trimming removed 6 bases at V and 3 bases at J, with 15 bases between. In nucleotides, the CDR3 is TGTGCCAGCAGTGGAGCCGCGGGCGACTACAATGAGCAGTTCTTC. Protein sequence: CASSGAAGDYNEQFF.

The CDR3 protein is CSVDRGSNEKLFF. DNA of the CDR3: TGCAGCGTGGACAGGGGCTCTAATGAAAAACTGTTTTTT. The chain joins TRBV29-1 to TRBJ1-4, with 9 bases aligning to TRBD1. CDR3 length equals 13 residues. Germline-derived CDR1 and CDR2 are SQVTM and ANQGSEA. Unmatched junction bases numbered 2, after V lost 6 bases and J lost 3 bases.

The chain recombines TRBV7-2 with TRBJ2-3; D might be TRBD2 (6 bases). The CDR3 contains 15 residues. Trimming cost V 4 bases and J 4 bases, with 15 bases left between them. Germline lookup yields CDR1 SGHTA and CDR2 FQGNSA. The CDR3: CASSSGLLGPDTQYF. The CDR3 nucleotides are TGTGCCAGCAGCTCCGGACTACTGGGCCCAGATACGCAGTATTTT.

V usage is TRBV5-6 and J usage is TRBJ1-5; 12 bases align to TRBD1. There are 19 residues in the CDR3. Germline V gives CDR1 SGHDT, CDR2 YYEEEE. The ends lost 3 bases at V and 2 bases at J; junction bases unmatched: 12. CDR3 protein: CASSSLRDRGQEGNQPQHF. The CDR3 DNA reads as TGTGCCAGCAGCTCACTAAGGGACAGGGGGCAGGAGGGCAATCAGCCCCAGCATTTT. Full variable domain (outside the CDR3, taken from reference TRBV5-6 and TRBJ1-5): DAGVTQSPTHLIKTRGQQVTLRCSPKSGHDTVSWYQQALGQGPQFIFQYYEEEERQRGNFPDRFSGHQFPNYSSELNVNALLLGDSALYLCASSSLRDRGQEGNQPQHFGDGTRLSIL.

CDR3: CASSIRNSGNTIYF. DNA for the CDR3: TGTGCCAGTAGTATACGGAACTCTGGAAACACCATATATTTT. The chain is built from TRBV19 and TRBJ1-3; D gene uncertain. Trimming shortened V by 2 bases and J by 0 bases, and 5 bases separated the two germline ends. Germline CDR1 is LNHDA and CDR2 is SQIVND (reference sequence). The CDR3 sequence is 14 residues long.

The CDR3 reads CASSYYLAASYNEQFF. The DNA of the CDR3 is TGTGCCAGCAGCTACTACCTAGCGGCGTCCTACAATGAGCAGTTCTTC. V usage is TRBV5-5 and J usage is TRBJ2-1; the match to TRBD2 covers 7 bases. The CDR3 sequence is 16 residues long. Per germline, CDR1 SGHKS and CDR2 YYEKEE (reference sequence). V lost 3 bases and J lost 1; bases outside the gene matches: 7.

The rearrangement joins TRBV30 to TRBJ2-7; D gene ambiguous. This CDR3 spans 13 amino acids. The germline CDR1 and CDR2 sequences are GTSNPN and SVGIG (reference sequence). V lost 0 bases to trimming and J lost 4 bases, with 10 bases between them. Written as DNA, the CDR3 is TGTGCCTGGAGTGTAACAGAAACTTACGAGCAGTACTTC. Its translation is CAWSVTETYEQYF. The whole variable domain, remainder taken from reference TRBV30 and TRBJ2-7, is SQTIHQWPATLVQPVGSPLSLECTVEGTSNPNLYWYRQAAGRGLQLLFYSVGIGQISSEVPQNLSASRPQDRQFILSSKKLLLSDSGFYLCAWSVTETYEQYFGPGTRLTVT.

The chain employs TRBV2 and TRBJ1-5; D not resolved. V was trimmed by 4 bases and J by 3 bases, leaving 13 bases between them. CDR1 and CDR2 from the germline V gene are SNHLY and FYNNEI. CDR3 length: 15 residues. The CDR3 loop is CASSGGSVPNQPQHF. In DNA form, the CDR3 reads TGTGCCAGCAGTGGTGGCAGCGTGCCCAATCAGCCCCAGCATTTT.